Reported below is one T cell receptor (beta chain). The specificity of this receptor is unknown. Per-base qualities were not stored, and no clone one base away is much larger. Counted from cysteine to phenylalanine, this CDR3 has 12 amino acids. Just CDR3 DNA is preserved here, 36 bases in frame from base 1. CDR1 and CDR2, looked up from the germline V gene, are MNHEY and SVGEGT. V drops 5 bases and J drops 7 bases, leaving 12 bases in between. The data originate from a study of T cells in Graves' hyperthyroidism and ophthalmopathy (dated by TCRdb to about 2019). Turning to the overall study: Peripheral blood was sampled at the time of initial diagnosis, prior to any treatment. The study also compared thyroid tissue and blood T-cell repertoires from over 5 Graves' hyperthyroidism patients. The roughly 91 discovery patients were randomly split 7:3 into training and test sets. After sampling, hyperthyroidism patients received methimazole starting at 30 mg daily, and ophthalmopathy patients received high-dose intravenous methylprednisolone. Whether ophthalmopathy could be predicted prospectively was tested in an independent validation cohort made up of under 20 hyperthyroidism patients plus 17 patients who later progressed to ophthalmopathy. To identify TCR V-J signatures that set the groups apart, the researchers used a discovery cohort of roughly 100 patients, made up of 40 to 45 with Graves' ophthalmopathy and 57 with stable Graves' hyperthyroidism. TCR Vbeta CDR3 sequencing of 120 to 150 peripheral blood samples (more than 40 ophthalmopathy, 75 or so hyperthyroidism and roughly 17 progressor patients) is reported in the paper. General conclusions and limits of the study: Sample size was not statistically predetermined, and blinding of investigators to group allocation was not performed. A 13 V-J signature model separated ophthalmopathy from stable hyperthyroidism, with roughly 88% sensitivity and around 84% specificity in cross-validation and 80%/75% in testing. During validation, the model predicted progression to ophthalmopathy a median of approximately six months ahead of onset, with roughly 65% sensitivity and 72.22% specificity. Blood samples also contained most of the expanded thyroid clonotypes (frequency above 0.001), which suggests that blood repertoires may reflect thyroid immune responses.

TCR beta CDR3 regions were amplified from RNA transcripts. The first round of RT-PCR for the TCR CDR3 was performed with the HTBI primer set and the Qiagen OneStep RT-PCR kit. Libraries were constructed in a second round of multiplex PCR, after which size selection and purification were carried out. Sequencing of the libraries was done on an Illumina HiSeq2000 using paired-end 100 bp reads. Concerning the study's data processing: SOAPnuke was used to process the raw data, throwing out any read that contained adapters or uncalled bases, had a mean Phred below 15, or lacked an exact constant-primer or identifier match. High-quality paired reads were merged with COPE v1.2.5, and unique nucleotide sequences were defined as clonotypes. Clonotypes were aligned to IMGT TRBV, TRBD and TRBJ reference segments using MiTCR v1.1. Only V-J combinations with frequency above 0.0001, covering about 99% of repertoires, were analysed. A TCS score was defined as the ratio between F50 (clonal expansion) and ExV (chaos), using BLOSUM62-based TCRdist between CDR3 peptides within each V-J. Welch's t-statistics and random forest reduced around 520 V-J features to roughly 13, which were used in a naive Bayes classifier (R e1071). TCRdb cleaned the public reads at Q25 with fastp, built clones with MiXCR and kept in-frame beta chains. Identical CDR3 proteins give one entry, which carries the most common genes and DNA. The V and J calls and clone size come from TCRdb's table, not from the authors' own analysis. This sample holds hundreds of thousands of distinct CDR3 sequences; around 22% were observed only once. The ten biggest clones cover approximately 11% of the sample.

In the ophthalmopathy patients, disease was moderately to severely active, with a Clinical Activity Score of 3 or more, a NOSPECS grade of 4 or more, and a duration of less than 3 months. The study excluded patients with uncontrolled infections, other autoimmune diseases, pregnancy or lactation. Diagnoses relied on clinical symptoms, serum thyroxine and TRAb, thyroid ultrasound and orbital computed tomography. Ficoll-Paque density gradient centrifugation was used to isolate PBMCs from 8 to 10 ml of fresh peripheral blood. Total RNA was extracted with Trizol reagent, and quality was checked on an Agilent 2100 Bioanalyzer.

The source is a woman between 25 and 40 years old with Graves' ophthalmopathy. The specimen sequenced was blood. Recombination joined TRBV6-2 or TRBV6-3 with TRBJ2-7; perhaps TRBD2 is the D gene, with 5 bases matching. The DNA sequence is TGTGCCAGCAGTATCGGGATAGGGGAGCAGTACTTC. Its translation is CASSIGIGEQYF.